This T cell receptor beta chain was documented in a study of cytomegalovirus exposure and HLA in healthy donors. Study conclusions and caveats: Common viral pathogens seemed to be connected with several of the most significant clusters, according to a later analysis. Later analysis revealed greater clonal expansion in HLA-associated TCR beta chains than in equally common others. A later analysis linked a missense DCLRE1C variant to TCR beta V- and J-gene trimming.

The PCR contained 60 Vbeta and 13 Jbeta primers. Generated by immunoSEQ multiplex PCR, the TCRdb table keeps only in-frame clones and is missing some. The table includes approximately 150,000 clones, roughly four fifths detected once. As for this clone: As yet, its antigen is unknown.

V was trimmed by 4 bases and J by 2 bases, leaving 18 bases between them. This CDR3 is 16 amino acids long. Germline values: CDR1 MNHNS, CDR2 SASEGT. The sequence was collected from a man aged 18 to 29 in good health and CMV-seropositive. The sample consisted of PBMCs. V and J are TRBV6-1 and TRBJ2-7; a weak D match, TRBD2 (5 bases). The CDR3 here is CASSAQTRGPTYEQYF. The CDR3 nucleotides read TGTGCCAGCAGTGCTCAAACCCGCGGGCCTACCTACGAGCAGTACTTC.